Here is one T cell receptor (beta chain) with its context. Antigen specificity is unknown. These data belong to a study of cytomegalovirus exposure and HLA in healthy donors. This CDR3 is 13 amino acids long. V lost 6 bases and J lost 0, with 9 bases in between. CDR1 SEHNR and CDR2 FQNEAQ come from the germline V gene (reference sequence). The PCR ran on 60 Vbeta and 13 Jbeta primers. Clones were sequenced by immunoSEQ multiplex PCR, and TCRdb holds only the in-frame ones, with some missing. Of fewer than 100,000 clones listed, roughly 79% are singletons. General study findings and limits: Later analysis demonstrated an association between a missense DCLRE1C variant and TCR beta V- and J-gene trimming. As was reported, the HLA-A and HLA-B alleles of most subjects were accurately predicted from TCR beta sequences. Most TCR sequences were rare, but some public TCRs occurred in many donors.

The sequence came from a man between 40 and 49 years old in good health and CMV-seronegative. The chain employs TRBV7-9 and TRBJ2-7; D ambiguous. The sequenced sample consisted of PBMCs. The CDR3 DNA reads TGTGCCAGCAGGGAACGGAGCTCCTACGAGCAGTACTTC. This codes for CASRERSSYEQYF.